The 10 T cell receptor beta chains below all came from one sample that was sequenced in a study of blood T cell repertoires in COVID-19. Generated by immunoSEQ multiplex PCR, the TCRdb table keeps only in-frame clones and is missing some. The table shows fewer than 250,000 clones, with around nine tenths occurring only once. Source material: peripheral blood. The receptor set was obtained from a man aged 55 to 70 with acute or convalescent COVID-19.

V is TRBV9 and J is TRBJ2-1; 13 nucleotides align to TRBD2. The CDR3 contains 16 residues. Germline trimming cut 3 bases from V and 6 bases from J; bases unmatched to any gene: 6. Germline V gene sequence: CDR1 SGDLS, CDR2 YYNGEE. Here the CDR3 reads CASSGVTSGGRNEQFF. The DNA for the CDR3 is TGTGCCAGCAGCGGGGTGACTAGCGGGGGGCGCAATGAGCAGTTCTTC.

V gene TRBV19 combines with J gene TRBJ2-3; the match to TRBD2 covers 9 bases. V shed 5 bases and J 4 bases; nucleotides not matched to a gene: 7. There are 15 residues in the CDR3. Germline V gene lookup returns CDR1 LNHDA and CDR2 SQIVND (reference sequence). The CDR3 sequence: CASSESGTSPDTQYF. CDR3 bases: TGTGCCAGTAGTGAATCCGGGACTAGCCCAGATACGCAGTATTTT.

The chain recombines TRBV7-2 with TRBJ2-1, with 10 bases that match TRBD1. Per germline, CDR1 SGHTA and CDR2 FQGNSA. The CDR3 has 16 residues. J gave up 5 bases and V 5 bases, and 9 bases lay outside the gene matches. CDR3 loop: CASSPRQGADNNEQFF. The CDR3 coding sequence is TGTGCCAGCAGCCCCAGACAGGGGGCGGATAACAATGAGCAGTTCTTC.

This clone was observed a handful of times. The chain combines TRBV7-9 with TRBJ1-1; D unclear. Trimming took off 1 base at V and 0 bases at J, with 6 bases between the two ends. The length of the CDR3 is 14 residues. The germline V gene encodes CDR1 SEHNR and CDR2 FQNEAQ (reference sequence). CDR3 DNA sequence: TGTGCCAGCAGCTTAGGGCGGCTGAACACTGAAGCTTTCTTT. Translated: CASSLGRLNTEAFF.

Concerning this clone itself: Distinct nucleotide sequences in the sample also encode this CDR3. CDR3 bases: TGTGCCAGCAGCGCCCGACAGGGAAGCTCCTACAATGAGCAGTTCTTC. Amino acid sequence: CASSARQGSSYNEQFF. V and J are TRBV9 and TRBJ2-1; 7 nucleotides match TRBD1. This CDR3 region has 16 residues. The V and J ends lost 3 bases and 0 bases, in that order; junction bases with no gene match: 6. Germline values: CDR1 SGDLS, CDR2 YYNGEE.

This clone occurred a few times. The chain uses TRBV7-2 and TRBJ2-7; D might be TRBD1 (7 bases). This CDR3 region has 15 residues. The germline V and J ends were trimmed by 4 bases and 7 bases, with 20 bases remaining between them. Germline assignment: CDR1 SGHTA and CDR2 FQGNSA. For the CDR3, the DNA is TGTGCCAGCAGCTCCGGAGGGACAGCTTTGGGGGAGCAGTACTTC. This translates into CASSSGGTALGEQYF.

This clone has only one observation. The rearrangement uses TRBV7-2 and TRBJ1-4, with D uncertain. The ends were cut back, 5 bases at V and 10 bases at J, with 14 bases in the middle. Per the germline V gene, CDR1 is SGHTA and CDR2 is FQGNSA. CDR3 length equals 13 residues. The CDR3 region has the DNA TGTGCCAGCAGCCCGGGAAACGGTGTAAAACTGTTTTTT. Its translation is CASSPGNGVKLFF.

The chain links TRBV7-8 to TRBJ1-6, with D possibly matching TRBD1 (5 bases). This CDR3 is built from 16 residues. Trimming removed 5 bases at V and 2 bases at J, with 13 bases between. The germline CDR1 and CDR2 sequences are SGHVS and FQNEAQ. CDR3 in amino acids: CASSRGHPTYNSPLHF. In nucleotides, the CDR3 is TGTGCCAGCAGCCGAGGACACCCCACCTATAATTCACCCCTCCACTTT.

This sequence joins TRBV18 and TRBJ1-5, with D unclear. The CDR3 has 13 residues. Germline V gene sequence: CDR1 KGHSH, CDR2 LQKENI. Trimming shortened V by 4 bases and J by 6 bases, and 10 bases separated the two germline ends. CDR3 bases: TGTGCCAGCTCACAGGGAGTTGGTCAGCCCCAGCATTTT. Amino acids: CASSQGVGQPQHF.

This clone has only a few counts. The J gene is TRBJ1-2, the V gene TRBV6-5; weak D call: TRBD1 (5 bases). With 0 bases removed from V and 6 bases from J, the gap between germline ends came to 11 bases. The CDR3 consists of 14 residues. Germline lookup yields CDR1 MNHEY and CDR2 SVGAGI. CDR3 region: CASSYSMQGNGYTF. The CDR3 nucleotides are TGTGCCAGCAGTTACTCGATGCAGGGTAATGGCTACACCTTC.